Below are 27 T cell receptor beta chains sequenced from a single sample in a study of cytomegalovirus exposure and HLA in healthy donors. Vbeta (60) and Jbeta (13) primers were used in the PCR. Libraries were prepared by immunoSEQ multiplex PCR; TCRdb keeps only in-frame clonotypes and omits some of them. The table lists 140,000 to 150,000 clones, roughly 9.7% of them singletons, with 1.8% in the top ten. The sequencing sample was made of PBMCs. The source of these receptors is a man aged 45 to 65 in good health and CMV-seronegative.

J is TRBJ2-1 and V is TRBV28; 9 positions match TRBD2. Per germline, CDR1 MDHEN and CDR2 SYDVKM. V lost 4 bases, J lost 10 bases, and 8 bases stayed unmatched. CDR3 size: 14 residues. The CDR3 protein is CASSSPGLAGEQFF. The CDR3 DNA reads as TGTGCCAGCAGTTCCCCGGGACTAGCTGGGGAGCAGTTCTTC. Combining the CDR3 with reference TRBV28 and TRBJ2-1 gives the whole variable domain DVKVTQSSRYLVKRTGEKVFLECVQDMDHENMFWYRQDPGLGLRLIYFSYDVKMKEKGDIPEGYSVSREKKERFSLILESASTNQTSMYLCASSSPGLAGEQFFGPGTRLTVL.

This chain links TRBV7-3 with TRBJ2-3; 8 bases agree with TRBD2. CDR3 length: 13 residues. The germline V gene has CDR1 SGHTA and CDR2 FQGTGA. V was clipped by 9 bases and J by 4 bases; unmatched bases: 6. CDR3 amino acids: CASGGGNADTQYF. The CDR3, as DNA: TGTGCCAGTGGCGGGGGGAACGCAGATACGCAGTATTTT. Full variable domain (outside the CDR3, taken from reference TRBV7-3 and TRBJ2-3): GAGVSQTPSNKVTEKGKYVELRCDPISGHTALYWYRQSLGQGPEFLIYFQGTGAADDSGLPNDRFFAVRPEGSVSTLKIQRTERGDSAVYLCASGGGNADTQYFGPGTRLTVL.

The CDR3 sequence: CASSFGPAGTGELFF. CDR3 in DNA: TGTGCCAGCAGCTTCGGCCCAGCGGGCACCGGGGAGCTGTTTTTT. The rearrangement joins TRBV11-2 to TRBJ2-2, with D possibly being TRBD2 (6 bases). Trimming removed 3 bases from V and 4 bases from J, with 12 bases in between. CDR1 is SGHAT and CDR2 is FQNNGV in the germline V gene. The CDR3 totals 15 residues.

This chain joins TRBV4-2 and TRBJ2-5; TRBD2 aligns across 13 bases. CDR3 length: 18 amino acids. CDR1 is LGHNA, CDR2 YNFKEQ, per germline. After removal of 4 bases from V and 0 bases from J, the junction contained 8 bases not matched to a gene. CDR3: CASSLTSGGWSYQETQYF. In DNA form, the CDR3 reads TGTGCCAGCAGCCTGACTAGCGGGGGGTGGTCGTACCAAGAGACCCAGTACTTC.

V is TRBV2 and J is TRBJ2-6, with D possibly being TRBD1 (6 bases). The length of the CDR3 is 16 residues. Trimming shortened V by 4 bases and J by 0 bases, and 10 bases separated the two germline ends. The germline gives CDR1 SNHLY, CDR2 FYNNEI. CDR3 DNA sequence: TGTGCCAGCAGTGGGGGGCTGGCCTCTGGGGCCAACGTCCTGACTTTC. Encoded protein: CASSGGLASGANVLTF.

The CDR3 reads CSVERQGIGTEAFF. DNA for the CDR3: TGCAGCGTTGAACGGCAGGGCATAGGGACTGAAGCTTTCTTT. The chain links TRBV29-1 to TRBJ1-1, with TRBD1 as a possible D gene (5 bases). The V end lost 2 bases, the J end lost 5 bases, and 15 bases lay between the germline ends. The CDR3 loop spans 14 amino acids. Looked up from germline, CDR1 is SQVTM and CDR2 is ANQGSEA.

This clone was observed a handful of times. The rearrangement links TRBV10-3 to TRBJ2-7; D unresolved. This CDR3 spans 14 amino acids. V gave up 0 bases and J gave up 0 bases, with 6 bases separating them. CDR1 and CDR2 (germline): ENHRY, SYGVKD. CDR3 DNA: TGTGCCATCAGTGAGTCCGAACTCTCCTACGAGCAGTACTTC. It yields the protein CAISESELSYEQYF.

The CDR3 reads CASSRGTDTQYF. As DNA, the CDR3 is TGCGCCAGCAGCAGGGGGACAGATACGCAGTATTTT. This chain links TRBV5-1 with TRBJ2-3, with a possible D match to TRBD1 (6 bases). V was clipped by 4 bases and J by 3 bases, with 6 bases between them. CDR3 size: 12 residues. Germline V gene sequence: CDR1 SGHRS, CDR2 YFSETQ.

The gene calls are TRBV7-6 and TRBJ2-7; D ambiguous. V lost 0 bases and J 5 bases, leaving 8 bases between the germline ends. CDR1 SGHVS and CDR2 FNYEAQ come from the germline V gene. The CDR3 has 13 amino acids. In DNA form, the CDR3 reads TGTGCCAGCAGCTTAGCGATCTCTAACGAGCAGTACTTC. Encoded protein: CASSLAISNEQYF.

DNA of the CDR3: TGTGCCAGTATGGGACAGGGCATCTATGGCTACACCTTC. It translates to CASMGQGIYGYTF. The rearrangement links TRBV6-6 to TRBJ1-2, with 9 bases fitting TRBD1. This CDR3 spans 13 amino acids. Germline V gene data show CDR1 as MNHNY and CDR2 as SVGAGI (reference sequence). J lost 4 bases, V lost 9 bases, and 6 bases had no gene match.

The chain joins TRBV29-1 to TRBJ2-3; weak D call: TRBD1 (5 bases). CDR3 length: 13 amino acids. Germline CDR1 is SQVTM and CDR2 is ANQGSEA. V lost 4 bases to trimming and J lost 3 bases, with 11 bases between them. CDR3 in amino acids: CSVALRGTDTQYF. The CDR3 coding sequence is TGCAGCGTTGCCCTAAGGGGAACAGATACGCAGTATTTT.

The table lists this clone with a count of one. The CDR3: CASSPAGNTEAFF. The CDR3 DNA is TGTGCCAGCTCACCAGCCGGGAACACTGAAGCTTTCTTT. The chain carries TRBV18 and TRBJ1-1, with D hard to call. Deletions cut 2 bases from V and 1 base from J, with 5 bases between. The CDR3 loop spans 13 amino acids. Germline V gives CDR1 KGHSH, CDR2 LQKENI. Combining the CDR3 with reference TRBV18 and TRBJ1-1 gives the whole variable domain NAGVMQNPRHLVRRRGQEARLRCSPMKGHSHVYWYRQLPEEGLKFMVYLQKENIIDESGMPKERFSAEFPKEGPSILRIQQVVRGDSAAYFCASSPAGNTEAFFGQGTRLTVV.

This chain's CDR3 is CASSRIRDNTDTQYF. CDR3 coding DNA: TGTGCCAGCAGCCGGATCCGGGACAACACAGATACGCAGTATTTT. V and J are TRBV14 and TRBJ2-3, with D perhaps TRBD1 (6 bases). Germline CDR1 SGHDN, CDR2 FVKESK. Deletions cut 4 bases from V and 2 bases from J, with 13 bases between. The CDR3 totals 15 residues.

This clone was detected a few times. The chain links TRBV30 to TRBJ1-6; D is unresolved. The CDR3 has 13 residues. The V end lost 4 bases, the J end lost 11 bases, and 15 bases lay between the germline ends. The V gene's germline CDR1 is GTSNPN and CDR2 SVGIG (reference sequence). CDR3: CAWNREATAPLHF. In DNA form, the CDR3 reads TGTGCCTGGAACCGGGAAGCGACGGCACCCCTCCACTTT.

The CDR3 sequence: CASNRQGQNTEAFF. The CDR3 DNA reads TGCGCCAGCAACCGACAGGGGCAGAACACTGAAGCTTTCTTT. The chain employs TRBV5-1 and TRBJ1-1, with 8 bases that match TRBD1. This CDR3 contains 14 residues. Trimming took 6 bases from V and 1 from J; bases not matched to a gene: 5. The germline V gene encodes CDR1 SGHRS and CDR2 YFSETQ.

The chain couples TRBV30 to TRBJ1-5, with D maybe TRBD1 (5 bases). Trimming left V 2 bases short and J 3 bases short, with 14 bases between. This CDR3 has 15 amino acids. Looked up from germline, CDR1 is GTSNPN and CDR2 is SVGIG (reference sequence). CDR3 DNA sequence: TGTGCCTGGAGTCGGGGGTGGACGGACAATCAGCCCCAGCATTTT. Encoded protein: CAWSRGWTDNQPQHF.

The CDR3, as DNA: TGTGCCAGCAGCTGGACTAGCGGGAGCGATTACAATGAGCAGTTCTTC. This gives the protein CASSWTSGSDYNEQFF. The genes are TRBV7-3 and TRBJ2-1, with 13 bases matching TRBD2. V was pared by 4 bases and J by 4 bases, with 4 bases of the junction left unmatched. The CDR3 covers 16 residues. Germline V gives CDR1 SGHTA, CDR2 FQGTGA.

The gene calls are TRBV2 and TRBJ2-5, with a possible D match to TRBD2 (5 bases). V lost 1 base to trimming and J lost 3 bases, with 12 bases between them. CDR1 is SNHLY, CDR2 FYNNEI, per germline. CDR3 length: 15 amino acids. This chain's CDR3 is CASSEGFTRKETQYF. CDR3 bases: TGTGCCAGCAGTGAAGGGTTTACTAGAAAAGAGACCCAGTACTTC. Variable domain in full (rest from reference TRBV2 and TRBJ2-5): EPEVTQTPSHQVTQMGQEVILRCVPISNHLYFYWYRQILGQKVEFLVSFYNNEISEKSEIFDDQFSVERPDGSNFTLKIRSTKLEDSAMYFCASSEGFTRKETQYFGPGTRLLVL.

Concerning this clone itself: Different DNA sequences within this sample yield the same CDR3. CDR3: CASSLGVLFETQYF. DNA for the CDR3: TGTGCCAGCAGCTTAGGGGTCCTATTTGAGACCCAGTACTTC. The rearrangement joins TRBV5-8 to TRBJ2-5; D is perhaps TRBD1 (5 bases). CDR1 SGHTS and CDR2 YDEGEE come from the germline V gene. Trimming removed 2 bases from V and 5 bases from J, with 13 bases in between. The CDR3 contains 14 residues.

The chain combines TRBV19 with TRBJ2-7; the match to TRBD2 covers 7 bases. Trimming removed 4 bases from V and 4 bases from J; junction bases left unmatched: 4. From germline, CDR1 is LNHDA and CDR2 SQIVND (reference sequence). The CDR3 is 13 amino acids. The CDR3: CASSTPAGYEQYF. The CDR3 nucleotides read TGTGCCAGTAGTACCCCAGCGGGGTACGAGCAGTACTTC.

J is TRBJ2-5 and V is TRBV28; TRBD1 matches 9 bases. Germline V gene data show CDR1 as MDHEN and CDR2 as SYDVKM. This CDR3 is built from 14 residues. V gave up 9 bases and J gave up 2 bases; unmatched junction bases: 7. The CDR3 sequence is CASLDRGNQETQYF. DNA for the CDR3: TGTGCCAGTTTAGACAGGGGGAATCAAGAGACCCAGTACTTC.

V is TRBV19 and J is TRBJ1-5; TRBD1 matches 7 bases. The V and J ends lost 6 bases and 3 bases, in that order; junction bases with no gene match: 11. CDR1 and CDR2 (germline): LNHDA, SQIVND (reference sequence). The CDR3 loop spans 16 amino acids. The CDR3 DNA sequence: TGTGCCAGTAGCCTCCTAGGGACAGAAGACAATCAGCCCCAGCATTTT. Protein sequence: CASSLLGTEDNQPQHF. The whole variable domain, filled in from reference TRBV19 and TRBJ1-5, reads DGGITQSPKYLFRKEGQNVTLSCEQNLNHDAMYWYRQDPGQGLRLIYYSQIVNDFQKGDIAEGYSVSREKKESFPLTVTSAQKNPTAFYLCASSLLGTEDNQPQHFGDGTRLSIL.

This clone has a handful of counts. CDR3 nucleotide sequence: TGTGCCAGCAGCGGGAGCCCTTATAGCAATCAGCCCCAGCATTTT. This codes for CASSGSPYSNQPQHF. The chain carries TRBV9 and TRBJ1-5, with D uncertain. V shed 3 bases and J shed 0 bases, with 10 bases lying between them. The germline V gene has CDR1 SGDLS and CDR2 YYNGEE. The length of the CDR3 is 15 residues.

This clone was detected a few times. J is TRBJ2-5 and V is TRBV5-1; the match to TRBD1 covers 9 bases. V was pared by 5 bases and J by 1 base, with 6 bases of the junction left unmatched. The V gene's germline CDR1 is SGHRS and CDR2 YFSETQ. The CDR3 extends over 15 amino acids. DNA of the CDR3: TGCGCCAGCAGACCCGGGACAGGGAGCCAAGAGACCCAGTACTTC. Translating gives CASRPGTGSQETQYF. The full variable domain, in which reference TRBV5-1 and TRBJ2-5 provide the parts outside the CDR3, is KAGVTQTPRYLIKTRGQQVTLSCSPISGHRSVSWYQQTPGQGLQFLFEYFSETQRNKGNFPGRFSGRQFSNSRSEMNVSTLELGDSALYLCASRPGTGSQETQYFGPGTRLLVL.

This chain uses TRBV30 with TRBJ2-2; TRBD2 might be the D (6 bases). The V and J ends lost 2 bases and 6 bases respectively, with 16 bases between them. The CDR3 contains 15 residues. Germline CDR1 reads GTSNPN; CDR2 reads SVGIG (reference sequence). The CDR3 sequence: CAWSLGGLEPGELFF. In DNA form, the CDR3 reads TGTGCCTGGAGTTTGGGAGGCCTTGAACCCGGGGAGCTGTTTTTT.

This clone was observed a handful of times. The J gene is TRBJ2-2, the V gene TRBV10-2; D might be TRBD1 (5 bases). V lost 6 bases and J lost 1, with 12 bases in between. Germline V CDR1 and CDR2: WSHSY, SAAADI. CDR3 size: 15 residues. In DNA, the CDR3 is TGCGCCAGCAGGGAATGGCAGGGGAACACCGGGGAGCTGTTTTTT. Residues: CASREWQGNTGELFF.

In its sample, this clone was seen a few times. The rearrangement uses TRBV29-1 and TRBJ1-2; no clear D. Germline V CDR1 and CDR2: SQVTM, ANQGSEA. The germline V and J ends were trimmed by 0 bases and 7 bases, with 12 bases remaining between them. The CDR3 runs to 13 residues. The CDR3 nucleotides read TGCAGCGTTGAAGATCTTCGAGGAACTGGCTACACCTTC. Amino acids: CSVEDLRGTGYTF.